These 9 T cell receptor beta chains were all obtained from the same sample, sequenced in a study of OX40 agonist ivuxolimab in advanced cancers. Assay: immunoSEQ multiplex PCR; the TCRdb copy retains only in-frame clones and omits some. The sample carries about 34,000 clones, approximately 80% recorded once. Here the sequenced sample was CD4+ or CD8+ T cells sorted from blood, taken in a trial of the OX40 agonist ivuxolimab. The receptors were sampled from an adult with an advanced solid tumor such as melanoma, head and neck, liver or kidney cancer.

The J gene is TRBJ1-6, the V gene TRBV5-5; D is ambiguous. Germline assignment: CDR1 SGHKS and CDR2 YYEKEE (reference sequence). This CDR3 is 15 amino acids long. Trimming removed 0 bases at V and 7 bases at J, with 11 bases between. CDR3 region: CASSLVAAGNSPLHF. CDR3 in DNA: TGTGCCAGCAGCTTGGTGGCAGCGGGGAATTCACCCCTCCACTTT.

The chain has TRBV4-1 and TRBJ1-4; the D gene is possibly TRBD1 (6 bases). V lost 0 bases, J lost 0 bases, and 14 bases lay in between. This CDR3 is built from 18 residues. CDR1 and CDR2 (germline): MGHRA, YSYEKL. In DNA, the CDR3 is TGCGCCAGCAGCCAAGAATTGGACAGACTTGCAACTAATGAAAAACTGTTTTTT. Its translation is CASSQELDRLATNEKLFF.

The rearrangement uses TRBV5-4 and TRBJ1-4; no definite D call. Germline V gene sequence: CDR1 SGHNT, CDR2 YYREEE (reference sequence). The CDR3 runs to 12 residues. V dropped 2 bases and J dropped 6 bases, with 5 bases sitting between them. The CDR3 is CASSFQDEKLFF. CDR3 sequence (DNA): TGTGCCAGCAGCTTCCAGGATGAAAAACTGTTTTTT.

The chain couples TRBV5-8 to TRBJ1-1; D gene ambiguous. Germline V CDR1 and CDR2: SGHTS, YDEGEE. This CDR3 is 13 amino acids long. The V and J ends lost 6 bases and 2 bases respectively, with 11 bases between them. CDR3 sequence reads: CASIPFTNTEAFF. Here the CDR3 DNA reads TGTGCCAGCATCCCATTCACTAACACTGAAGCTTTCTTT. Using reference TRBV5-8 and TRBJ1-1 for the parts outside the CDR3, the full variable domain is EAGVTQSPTHLIKTRGQQATLRCSPISGHTSVYWYQQALGLGLQFLLWYDEGEERNRGNFPPRFSGRQFPNYSSELNVNALELEDSALYLCASIPFTNTEAFFGQGTRLTVV.

The chain is built from TRBV2 and TRBJ2-2; the D gene is possibly TRBD2 (6 bases). This CDR3 comprises 16 residues. Trimming shortened V by 4 bases and J by 1 base, and 13 bases separated the two germline ends. Germline V gene data show CDR1 as SNHLY and CDR2 as FYNNEI. The CDR3 sequence is CASSGFGTVNTGELFF. The CDR3, as DNA: TGTGCCAGCAGTGGATTTGGGACTGTGAACACCGGGGAGCTGTTTTTT.

The chain uses TRBV19 and TRBJ2-6; 9 bases are shared with TRBD1. The trim removed 1 base at V and 2 bases at J, leaving 0 bases unmatched. Germline CDR1 LNHDA, CDR2 SQIVND (reference sequence). The CDR3 runs to 16 residues. The CDR3 sequence: CASSIGDRAGANVLTF. The CDR3 nucleotides read TGTGCCAGTAGTATAGGGGACAGGGCTGGGGCCAACGTCCTGACTTTC.

V is TRBV19 and J is TRBJ1-4; a possible D gene is TRBD1 (6 bases). V gave up 3 bases and J gave up 6 bases, with 20 bases separating them. The CDR3 length is 17 residues. Germline V gene data show CDR1 as LNHDA and CDR2 as SQIVND (reference sequence). The CDR3 reads CASSISGQLLRDEKLFF. The CDR3 DNA reads TGTGCCAGTAGTATCTCGGGACAACTACTCCGGGATGAAAAACTGTTTTTT.

The chain uses TRBV30 and TRBJ1-6; D unresolved. The CDR3 loop spans 14 amino acids. V was shortened by 4 bases and J by 7 bases, with 14 bases between the two germline ends. In germline, CDR1 is GTSNPN, CDR2 SVGIG (reference sequence). CDR3: CAWNGHDNNSPLHF. In DNA form, the CDR3 reads TGTGCCTGGAATGGTCACGATAACAATTCACCCCTCCACTTT.

This sequence joins TRBV9 and TRBJ2-1, with D perhaps assigned TRBD1 or TRBD2 (5 bases each). CDR3 length: 12 amino acids. Germline CDR1 is SGDLS and CDR2 is YYNGEE. Trimming pared 4 bases from V and 10 bases from J, leaving 12 bases between. The CDR3 sequence: CASSPREREQFF. CDR3 nucleotides: TGTGCCAGCAGCCCCAGGGAGAGAGAGCAGTTCTTC.